These 2 T cell receptor beta chains share one sample of origin, sequenced in a study of T cell responses to AZD1222 COVID-19 vaccine. This table comes from immunoSEQ multiplex PCR, and its TCRdb copy is limited to in-frame clones, with some not included. The repertoire consists of approximately 140,000 clones, with around 93% occurring once and the leading ten covering 2.5% to 3.5%. The sample in question was peripheral blood, obtained on day 0 of AZD1222 vaccination. The receptors stem from an adult in good health.

This clone was recorded once. The chain employs TRBV14 and TRBJ2-7; the D gene is possibly TRBD2 (5 bases). Germline V lookup: CDR1 SGHDN, CDR2 FVKESK. V was trimmed by 3 bases and J by 0 bases, leaving 9 bases between them. This CDR3 comprises 14 residues. The CDR3 bases are TGTGCCAGCAGCCAGAGCGGAGTCTCCTACGAGCAGTACTTC. It codes for CASSQSGVSYEQYF.

The V and J genes are TRBV5-6 and TRBJ1-1; D is uncertain. CDR3 length: 12 amino acids. Germline loops: CDR1 SGHDT, CDR2 YYEEEE. The germline V and J ends were trimmed by 4 bases and 6 bases, with 10 bases remaining between them. CDR3 in amino acids: CASSTSRAEAFF. The DNA of the CDR3 is TGTGCCAGCAGCACCAGTAGAGCTGAAGCTTTCTTT.